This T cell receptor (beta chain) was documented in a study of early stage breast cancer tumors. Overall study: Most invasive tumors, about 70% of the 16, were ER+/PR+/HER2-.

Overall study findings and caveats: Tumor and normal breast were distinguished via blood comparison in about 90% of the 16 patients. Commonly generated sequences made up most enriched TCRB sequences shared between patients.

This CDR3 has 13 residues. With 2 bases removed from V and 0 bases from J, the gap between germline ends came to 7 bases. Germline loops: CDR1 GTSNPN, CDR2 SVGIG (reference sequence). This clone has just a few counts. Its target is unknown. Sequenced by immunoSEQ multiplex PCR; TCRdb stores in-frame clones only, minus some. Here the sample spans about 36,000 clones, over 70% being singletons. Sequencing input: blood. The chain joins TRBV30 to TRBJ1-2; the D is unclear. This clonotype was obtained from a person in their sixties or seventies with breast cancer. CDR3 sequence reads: CAWSPSANYGYTF. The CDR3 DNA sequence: TGTGCCTGGAGTCCTTCGGCTAACTATGGCTACACCTTC.